This T cell receptor (beta chain) was captured in a study of cytomegalovirus exposure and HLA in healthy donors. On the study more broadly: Ancestry clustering placed around four fifths of approximately 370 genotyped donors in the Caucasian-associated cluster. Study-level results: Reportedly, HLA-A and HLA-B alleles of most subjects were accurately predicted from TCR beta.

Trimming stripped 2 bases from V and 4 bases from J, with 13 bases between. The CDR3 runs to 14 residues. Germline V gene lookup returns CDR1 SGHRS and CDR2 YFSETQ. Vbeta (60) and Jbeta (13) primers were used in the PCR. The data were produced by immunoSEQ multiplex PCR, yet TCRdb's version contains in-frame clones alone and is incomplete. In the table there are around 150,000 clones, 50% to 75% of which are singletons. The sample holds a few counts of this clone. As yet, its antigen is unknown. V is TRBV5-1 and J is TRBJ2-7, with a weak D call TRBD2 (6 bases). Sequences were obtained from PBMCs. The TCR comes from a woman aged 30 to 39 in good health and CMV-seropositive. The CDR3 is CASSFGGGWYEQYF. DNA of the CDR3: TGCGCCAGCAGCTTTGGGGGAGGTTGGTACGAGCAGTACTTC.